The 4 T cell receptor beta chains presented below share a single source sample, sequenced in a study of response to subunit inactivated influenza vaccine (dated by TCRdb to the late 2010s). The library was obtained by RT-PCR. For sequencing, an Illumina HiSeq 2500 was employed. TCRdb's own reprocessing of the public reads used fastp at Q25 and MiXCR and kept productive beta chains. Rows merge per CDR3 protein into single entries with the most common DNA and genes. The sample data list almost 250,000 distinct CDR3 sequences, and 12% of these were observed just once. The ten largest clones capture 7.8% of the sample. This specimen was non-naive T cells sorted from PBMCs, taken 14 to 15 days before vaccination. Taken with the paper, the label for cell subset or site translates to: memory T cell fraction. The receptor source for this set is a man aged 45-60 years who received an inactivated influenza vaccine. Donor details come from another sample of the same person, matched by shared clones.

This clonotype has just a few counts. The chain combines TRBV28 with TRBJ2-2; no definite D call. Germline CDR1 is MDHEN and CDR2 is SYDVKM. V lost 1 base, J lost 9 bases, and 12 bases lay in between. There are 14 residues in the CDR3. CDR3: CASSLFEDPRELFF. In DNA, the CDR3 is TGTGCCAGCAGTTTATTCGAGGACCCCCGGGAGCTGTTTTTT.

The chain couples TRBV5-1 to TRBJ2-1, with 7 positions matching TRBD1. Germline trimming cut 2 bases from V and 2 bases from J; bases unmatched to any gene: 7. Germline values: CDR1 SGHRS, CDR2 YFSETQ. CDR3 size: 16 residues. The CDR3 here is CASSFGDRVAYNEQFF. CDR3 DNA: TGCGCCAGCAGCTTCGGAGACAGGGTGGCCTACAATGAGCAGTTCTTC.

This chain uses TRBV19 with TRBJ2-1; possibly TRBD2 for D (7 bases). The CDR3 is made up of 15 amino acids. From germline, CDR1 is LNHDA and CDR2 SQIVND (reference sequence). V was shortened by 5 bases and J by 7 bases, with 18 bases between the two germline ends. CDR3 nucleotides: TGTGCCAGTAGTGCCGCCCGGGGGGCTGGGAATGAGCAGTTCTTC. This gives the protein CASSAARGAGNEQFF.

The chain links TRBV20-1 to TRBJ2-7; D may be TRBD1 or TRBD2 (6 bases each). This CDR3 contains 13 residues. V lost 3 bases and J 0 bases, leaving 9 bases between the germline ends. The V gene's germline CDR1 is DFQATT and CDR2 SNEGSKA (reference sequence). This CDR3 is CSASGGHSYEQYF. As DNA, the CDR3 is TGCAGTGCTAGCGGGGGCCACTCCTACGAGCAGTACTTC.